The next 23 T cell receptor beta chains were all read from a single sample in a study of blood T cells in healthy people across ages. Next came a second PCR, run for 7 to 11 cycles, which used a sample-barcoded 5' primer along with a J-beta primer mix. TCRdb fed the 5' RACE reads into MiXCR, producing one record per CDR3 protein. The sample yields some 1.5 million distinct CDR3 sequences, roughly 43% seen once. The sequencing sample was made of blood. The receptors come from a woman aged 18 to 35 in good health.

This clonotype was detected a few times. This chain joins TRBV21-1 and TRBJ2-1; no DNA check was done on the table's D call, TRBD1. TRBV21-1 is a pseudogene. This CDR3 is built from 15 residues. The CDR3 reads CASSIGPGPYNEQFF. CDR3 DNA sequence: TGTGCCAGCAGCATTGGGCCAGGGCCGTACAATGAGCAGTTCTTC.

This clonotype occurred once. This chain connects TRBV28 to TRBJ2-4; D is ambiguous. Trimming took off 6 bases at V and 1 base at J, with 10 bases between the two ends. The CDR3 sequence is 14 residues long. Germline CDR1 MDHEN, CDR2 SYDVKM. The CDR3 DNA is TGTGCCAGCAGCCACGAAAGGGCCAAAAACATTCAGTACTTC. Its translation: CASSHERAKNIQYF.

The chain carries TRBV25-1 and TRBJ2-7, with 8 bases lining up with TRBD2. CDR3 length: 17 residues. Germline V lookup: CDR1 MGHDK, CDR2 SYGVNS. With V trimmed by 2 bases and J by 3 bases, 12 bases remained unmatched. CDR3 nucleotide sequence: TGTGCCAGCAGTGAAAGGAGGTTGGTAGCGGGGAACTACGAGCAGTACTTC. Translation: CASSERRLVAGNYEQYF.

The chain couples TRBV7-9 to TRBJ1-4; 8 bases fit TRBD1. Per the germline V gene, CDR1 is SEHNR and CDR2 is FQNEAQ (reference sequence). The CDR3 is 15 amino acids. The J segment lost 7 bases and the V segment lost 5 bases, leaving 9 bases of the junction unmatched. The CDR3 nucleotides read TGTGCCAGCAGCAGTTGGACAGGGCGTGTTGAAAAACTGTTTTTT. Residues: CASSSWTGRVEKLFF.

This clonotype was recorded a few times. The chain links TRBV7-2 to TRBJ2-2; D unresolved. The CDR3 length is 14 residues. Germline CDR1 is SGHTA and CDR2 is FQGNSA. Trimming cost V 1 base and J 3 bases, with 6 bases left between them. The CDR3 sequence is CASSLDAYTGELFF. For the CDR3, the DNA is TGTGCCAGCAGCTTAGATGCGTACACCGGGGAGCTGTTTTTT.

This clonotype turned up a few times. The chain carries TRBV9 and TRBJ2-3; D unclear. The V end was cut by 6 bases, the J end by 0 bases, with 11 bases between. Germline V gives CDR1 SGDLS, CDR2 YYNGEE. The CDR3 totals 14 residues. The CDR3: CASNPGPSTDTQYF. The CDR3 DNA sequence: TGTGCCAGCAACCCAGGACCTAGCACAGATACGCAGTATTTT.

J is TRBJ1-1 and V is TRBV20-1, with D possibly being TRBD1 (5 bases). The CDR3 loop spans 15 amino acids. Germline V gene sequence: CDR1 DFQATT, CDR2 SNEGSKA (reference sequence). V was shortened by 4 bases and J by 0 bases, with 15 bases between the two germline ends. The CDR3: CSATDSSLMNTEAFF. Here the CDR3 DNA reads TGCAGTGCTACCGACAGTTCCCTGATGAACACTGAAGCTTTCTTT.

The V and J genes are TRBV28 and TRBJ2-4, with D tentatively TRBD2 (5 bases). Trimming shortened V by 6 bases and J by 8 bases, and 11 bases separated the two germline ends. Germline assignment: CDR1 MDHEN and CDR2 SYDVKM. The CDR3 spans 12 residues. CDR3 residues: CASRNSADIQYF. The CDR3 DNA reads TGTGCCAGCAGAAATAGCGCAGACATTCAGTACTTC.

V gene TRBV12-3 or TRBV12-4 combines with J gene TRBJ1-4; D gene ambiguous. V was trimmed by 6 bases and J by 10 bases, leaving 18 bases between them. The CDR3 runs to 14 residues. CDR3 coding DNA: TGTGCCAGCAGCCCGATCCTGGATGCAAGAAAACTGTTTTTT. Encoded protein: CASSPILDARKLFF.

This clonotype came up a few times. J is TRBJ2-5 and V is TRBV5-1; D is uncertain. This CDR3 contains 15 residues. CDR1 is SGHRS and CDR2 is YFSETQ in the germline V gene. V lost 0 bases to trimming and J lost 2 bases, with 11 bases between them. The CDR3 DNA is TGCGCCAGCAGCTTGGTATACAAGAAACAAGAGACCCAGTACTTC. Translation gives CASSLVYKKQETQYF.

The rearrangement joins TRBV7-2 to TRBJ2-1, with 8 nucleotides matching TRBD2. Germline V lookup: CDR1 SGHTA, CDR2 FQGNSA. The V and J ends lost 1 base and 4 bases, in that order; junction bases with no gene match: 6. The CDR3 spans 16 residues. CDR3 amino acids: CASSLVPGGPYNEQFF. The CDR3 DNA is TGTGCCAGCAGCTTAGTTCCGGGGGGGCCATACAATGAGCAGTTCTTC. Drawing the rest from reference TRBV7-2 and TRBJ2-1, the complete variable domain is GAGVSQSPSNKVTEKGKDVELRCDPISGHTALYWYRQSLGQGLEFLIYFQGNSAPDKSGLPSDRFSAERTGGSVSTLTIQRTQQEDSAVYLCASSLVPGGPYNEQFFGPGTRLTVL.

This clonotype was observed many times. The chain couples TRBV25-1 to TRBJ2-1; D remains unclear. In germline, CDR1 is MGHDK, CDR2 SYGVNS. Trimming removed 2 bases from V and 6 bases from J, with 5 bases in between. The CDR3 runs to 12 residues. The CDR3 here is CASSEPLNEQFF. The CDR3 coding sequence is TGTGCCAGCAGTGAACCCCTCAATGAGCAGTTCTTC.

The chain links TRBV29-1 to TRBJ1-3, with D maybe TRBD1 (6 bases). Deletions cut 6 bases from V and 2 bases from J, with 14 bases between. Germline V gives CDR1 SQVTM, CDR2 ANQGSEA. There are 14 residues in the CDR3. DNA of the CDR3: TGCAGCGTCCTGGACAGAGATACTGGAAACACCATATATTTT. It specifies CSVLDRDTGNTIYF.

The rearrangement joins TRBV9 to TRBJ2-5, with 8 bases identical to TRBD2. This CDR3 spans 16 amino acids. V gave up 3 bases and J gave up 5 bases; unmatched junction bases: 12. Germline V gives CDR1 SGDLS, CDR2 YYNGEE. Here the CDR3 reads CASSALRGLVGETQYF. The DNA of the CDR3 is TGTGCCAGCAGCGCTCTCCGGGGACTAGTTGGGGAGACCCAGTACTTC.

This clonotype was seen many times. The genes are TRBV21-1 and TRBJ1-2; the table gives TRBD1 as D, unverified against the DNA. TRBV21-1 represents a pseudogene. This CDR3 region has 11 residues. The CDR3 DNA is TGTGCCTCCCGGGGGGGGTATGGCTACACCTTC. The encoded protein is CASRGGYGYTF.

This clonotype was seen only a few times. V gene TRBV3-1 combines with J gene TRBJ2-2; D is perhaps TRBD1 (5 bases). Trimming removed 0 bases from V and 2 bases from J, with 7 bases in between. From germline, CDR1 is LGHDT and CDR2 YNNKEL (reference sequence). The CDR3 consists of 15 residues. CDR3 sequence reads: CASSQDRVNTGELFF. The CDR3 DNA follows: TGTGCCAGCAGCCAAGACAGGGTCAACACCGGGGAGCTGTTTTTT.

This clonotype has just a few counts. The chain is built from TRBV7-2 and TRBJ2-5; 9 bases match TRBD1. J lost 13 bases, V lost 3 bases, and 6 bases had no gene match. The CDR3 spans 12 residues. Per germline, CDR1 SGHTA and CDR2 FQGNSA. CDR3 nucleotide sequence: TGTGCCAGCAGCTTGGGGACAGGGCATTTGTACTTC. This sequence encodes CASSLGTGHLYF.

The sample holds a few counts of this clonotype. The chain has TRBV29-1 and TRBJ1-2; the D gene is possibly TRBD1 (6 bases). This CDR3 is 13 amino acids long. The V end was cut by 3 bases, the J end by 1 base, with 9 bases between. The germline V gene encodes CDR1 SQVTM and CDR2 ANQGSEA. CDR3 sequence reads: CSVDQGNNYGYTF. The CDR3 DNA sequence: TGCAGCGTTGACCAGGGGAATAACTATGGCTACACCTTC.

The V and J genes are TRBV29-1 and TRBJ2-1, with D perhaps being TRBD1 or TRBD2 (6 bases each). The CDR3 loop spans 14 amino acids. V lost 3 bases and J 7 bases, leaving 16 bases between the germline ends. Germline V gene sequence: CDR1 SQVTM, CDR2 ANQGSEA. CDR3 residues: CSVDDRRGTNEQFF. The DNA for the CDR3 is TGCAGCGTTGACGACAGGAGGGGCACAAATGAGCAGTTCTTC.

This clonotype occurred a few times. The CDR3, as DNA: TGTGCCAGCAGCTTAACCGGGGCTAACCAAGAGACCCAGTACTTC. Translation gives CASSLTGANQETQYF. This rearrangement joins TRBV7-9 to TRBJ2-5; tentatively, D is TRBD1 or TRBD2 (5 bases each). The CDR3 covers 15 residues. From germline, CDR1 is SEHNR and CDR2 FQNEAQ (reference sequence). V dropped 2 bases and J dropped 0 bases, with 10 bases sitting between them.

Here the CDR3 DNA reads TGTGCCTGGAAAGGACAGCTCCTCGGGTTCGAGCAGTACTTC. Its protein is CAWKGQLLGFEQYF. The chain couples TRBV30 to TRBJ2-7, with D maybe TRBD1 (6 bases). Germline V gene sequence: CDR1 GTSNPN, CDR2 SVGIG (reference sequence). The CDR3 has 14 residues. V shed 4 bases and J shed 6 bases, with 19 bases lying between them.

The DNA for the CDR3 is TGTGCCAGCAGTTACTCGGGACTGCTGTCCTACGAGCAGTACTTC. It translates to CASSYSGLLSYEQYF. This chain joins TRBV6-2 or TRBV6-3 and TRBJ2-7; weak D call: TRBD2 (6 bases). This CDR3 has 15 amino acids. Looked up from germline, CDR1 is MNHEY and CDR2 is SVGEGT. V was pared by 0 bases and J by 1 base, with 10 bases between.

The chain joins TRBV28 to TRBJ2-7, with 7 bases that match TRBD2. Germline CDR1 and CDR2: MDHEN and SYDVKM. The V gene end was trimmed by 7 bases and the J gene end by 1 base; junction bases not matched to a gene: 7. CDR3 length equals 14 residues. CDR3 in DNA: TGTGCCAGCAAGACAGCGGGAACATCCTACGAGCAGTACTTC. It specifies CASKTAGTSYEQYF.